These T cell receptor beta chains were read from a single sample in a study of CD8 T cells in ankylosing spondylitis. From the 5' RACE reads, TCRdb called clonotypes with MiXCR, one entry per CDR3 protein. This sample has a few hundred thousand distinct CDR3 sequences; 20% occur once, and the top ten carry roughly 13%. Sequenced material: blood, either unsorted or a sorted T cell fraction (not recorded which). All receptors derive from a male donor with ankylosing spondylitis or in good health (not recorded which). Both conserved end residues are part of each CDR3. A D gene is named only where the DNA matches it firmly. Where a row states a size, it is once, few, many or the class of an expanded clone; other rows omit it.

j_call clone_size d_call v_call cdr3_aa cdr3_nt
TRBJ2-3 - TRBD2 TRBV27 CASSNLGLAGRTDTQYF TGTGCCAGCAGTAATTTGGGACTAGCGGGCCGCACAGATACGCAGTATTTT
TRBJ2-1 - TRBD2 TRBV2 CASRSSGAVYNEQFF TGTGCCAGCAGATCGAGCGGGGCTGTCTACAATGAGCAGTTCTTC
TRBJ2-2 - TRBD1 TRBV5-1 CASSGGQGATNTGELFF TGCGCCAGCAGCGGAGGACAGGGGGCTACGAACACCGGGGAGCTGTTTTTT
TRBJ2-7 - TRBD1 TRBV7-3 CASSSRLRKEDRGSSYEQYF TGTGCCAGCAGCTCACGTCTGCGTAAAGAAGACAGGGGGAGCTCCTACGAGCAGTACTTC
TRBJ2-2 few - TRBV7-9 CASSASIEMNTGELFF TGTGCCAGCAGCGCCAGTATAGAGATGAACACCGGGGAGCTGTTTTTT
TRBJ2-3 few TRBD1 TRBV6-1 CASSPTGASTDTQYF TGTGCCAGCAGCCCTACAGGGGCTAGCACAGATACGCAGTATTTT
TRBJ2-1 few TRBD1 TRBV5-5 CASSYEQIRGSSYNEQFF TGTGCCAGCAGCTACGAGCAGATCAGGGGGAGCTCCTACAATGAGCAGTTCTTC
TRBJ2-7 - - TRBV4-1 CASSQDRETSYEQYF TGCGCCAGCAGCCAAGATCGGGAAACCTCCTACGAGCAGTACTTC
TRBJ2-7 - TRBD1 TRBV27 CASSLTGDYYEQYF TGTGCCAGCAGTCTGACAGGGGATTACTACGAGCAGTACTTC
TRBJ2-7 few TRBD2 TRBV3-1 CASSQMTSGGKQYF TGTGCCAGCAGCCAGATGACTAGCGGGGGTAAGCAGTACTTC
TRBJ1-3 few - TRBV27 CATVAGNTIYF TGTGCCACCGTTGCTGGAAACACCATATATTTT
TRBJ2-1 few TRBD2 TRBV6-4 CASSHGTIDTDEQFF TGTGCCAGCAGTCACGGGACTATCGATACTGATGAGCAGTTCTTC
TRBJ2-5 many TRBD1 TRBV5-1 CASSEVTGGETQYF TGCGCCAGCAGCGAAGTTACAGGGGGAGAGACCCAGTACTTC
TRBJ2-5 - - TRBV3-1 CASSLRDTYQETQYF TGTGCCAGCAGCCTCCGGGACACTTACCAAGAGACCCAGTACTTC
TRBJ2-7 few TRBD2 TRBV24-1 CATSDRAGGTYEQYF TGTGCCACCAGTGATCGAGCGGGGGGGACTTACGAGCAGTACTTC
TRBJ2-3 - TRBD2 TRBV12-3/TRBV12-4 CASSLSGGGSDTQYF TGTGCCAGCAGTTTATCGGGGGGGGGTTCAGATACGCAGTATTTT
TRBJ2-2 few TRBD2 TRBV29-1 CSAGGATLTGELFF TGCAGCGCCGGGGGGGCTACGCTGACCGGGGAGCTGTTTTTT